This T cell receptor (beta chain) was sequenced in a study of cytomegalovirus exposure and HLA in healthy donors. For the study at large: Samples from HLA-typed donors yielded some 85 million unique TCRs in an early data release. Study findings and constraints: According to reports, the classifier identified cytomegalovirus status with high specificity and sensitivity. In a later analysis, compared with equally common non-associated chains, HLA-associated beta chains were more expanded. CMV antigen specificity of a few CMV-associated chains was confirmed in vitro.

It was with 60 Vbeta and 13 Jbeta primers that the PCR ran. The repertoire was sequenced with immunoSEQ multiplex PCR; TCRdb's copy has only in-frame clones and lacks some. The sample has around 200,000 clones. Points on this clone: The antigen is not known. One junction end does not reproduce the germline sequence, and a read error may be involved.

The CDR3 spans 16 residues. The germline gives CDR1 SGHAT, CDR2 FQNNGV. The genes are TRBV11-2 and TRBJ2-3; TRBD2 matches 9 bases. Sequences were obtained from PBMCs. The clonotype was recovered from a woman aged 25 to 39 in good health and CMV-seropositive. The CDR3: CASNLGGGRVTDTQYF. The DNA of the CDR3 is TGTGCCAGCAACTTAGGGGGCGGGAGGGTAACAGATACGCAGTATTTT.